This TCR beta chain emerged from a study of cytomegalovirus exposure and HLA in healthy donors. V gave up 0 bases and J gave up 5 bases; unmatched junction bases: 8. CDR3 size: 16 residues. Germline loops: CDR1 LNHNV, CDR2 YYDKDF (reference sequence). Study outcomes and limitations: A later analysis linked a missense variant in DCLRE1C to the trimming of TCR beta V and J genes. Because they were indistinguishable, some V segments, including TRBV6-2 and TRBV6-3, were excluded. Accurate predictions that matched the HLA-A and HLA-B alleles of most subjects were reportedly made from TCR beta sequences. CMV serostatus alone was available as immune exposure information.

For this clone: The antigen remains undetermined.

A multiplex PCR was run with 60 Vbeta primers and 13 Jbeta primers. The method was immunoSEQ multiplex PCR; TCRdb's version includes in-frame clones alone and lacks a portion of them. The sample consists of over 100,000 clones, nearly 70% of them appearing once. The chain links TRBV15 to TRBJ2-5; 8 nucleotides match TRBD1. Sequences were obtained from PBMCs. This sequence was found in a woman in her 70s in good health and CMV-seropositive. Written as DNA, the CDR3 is TGTGCCACCAGCAGAGATCTCCAGGGGGCGTATGAGACCCAGTACTTC. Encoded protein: CATSRDLQGAYETQYF.